This T cell receptor (beta chain) is drawn from a study of identical twins. Healthy Caucasians alone served as donors. TCRdb analysed the 5' RACE reads with MiXCR anew, one entry per CDR3 protein. The sample includes a few hundred thousand distinct CDR3 sequences, approximately 8.8% of them seen just once. The CDR3 is made up of 14 amino acids. CDR1 and CDR2 from the germline V gene are KGHDR and SFDVKD. Trimming took 4 bases from V and 5 from J, leaving 10 bases between them. This clonotype was counted only a few times. As yet, its antigen is unknown. Study-wide findings and caveats: Possibly, invariant MAIT and iNKT cells partly confounded zero-insertion analyses. Out-of-frame sharing of TCR alpha in monozygotic twins was underestimated by models.

The clonotype originates from a woman aged 45-65 years in good health. The chain uses TRBV24-1 and TRBJ2-2; D possibly corresponds to TRBD1 (5 bases). The sample was naive T cells sorted from blood. CDR3 nucleotide sequence: TGTGCCACCAGTGACCGGACAAGGACCGGGGAGCTGTTTTTT. Protein product: CATSDRTRTGELFF.